The 27 T cell receptor beta chains listed next were all sequenced from one sample in a study of blood T cell repertoires in COVID-19. TCRdb keeps only in-frame clones here, not all; method: immunoSEQ multiplex PCR. The top ten clones hold roughly a tenth of a sample with around 310,000 clones, around 91% of them seen once. The sequencing sample was made of PBMCs or T cells enriched from blood (not recorded which). The receptors stem from a woman between 40 and 50 years old who had recovered from COVID-19.

The chain links TRBV5-6 to TRBJ1-4, with TRBD1 matching over 8 bases. CDR3 length: 14 amino acids. After removal of 3 bases from V and 9 bases from J, the junction contained 7 bases not matched to a gene. The germline CDR1 and CDR2 sequences are SGHDT and YYEEEE. CDR3 nucleotide sequence: TGTGCCAGCAGCTCCGGGACAGGCTCGCAAAAACTGTTTTTT. Its translation is CASSSGTGSQKLFF.

V gene TRBV4-2 combines with J gene TRBJ2-7; TRBD1 matches 7 bases. Trimming took 1 base from V and 5 from J; bases not matched to a gene: 8. This CDR3 comprises 15 residues. CDR1 is LGHNA, CDR2 YNFKEQ, per germline. CDR3 nucleotide sequence: TGTGCCAGCAGCCAAGGGGCACAGGGGACGAACGAGCAGTACTTC. Protein product: CASSQGAQGTNEQYF.

V is TRBV27 and J is TRBJ2-3; unclear D gene. Germline-derived CDR1 and CDR2 are MNHEY and SMNVEV (reference sequence). The CDR3 is made up of 16 amino acids. Trimming took off 0 bases at V and 1 base at J, with 11 bases between the two ends. The CDR3 loop reads CASSLSAFGGTDTQYF. In DNA, the CDR3 is TGTGCCAGCAGTTTATCAGCCTTTGGTGGCACAGATACGCAGTATTTT.

This rearrangement joins TRBV7-2 to TRBJ2-5; the match to TRBD1 covers 9 bases. The CDR3 covers 14 residues. Per the germline V gene, CDR1 is SGHTA and CDR2 is FQGNSA. The V gene end was trimmed by 5 bases and the J gene end by 5 bases; junction bases not matched to a gene: 6. The CDR3 here is CASSNRDRAETQYF. The CDR3 DNA sequence: TGTGCCAGCAGCAATCGGGACAGGGCCGAGACCCAGTACTTC.

V usage is TRBV13 and J usage is TRBJ2-7, with 9 nucleotides matching TRBD1. Germline CDR1 reads PRHDT; CDR2 reads FYEKMQ (reference sequence). The CDR3 is 14 residues long. V shed 4 bases and J 3 bases; nucleotides not matched to a gene: 4. CDR3 in DNA: TGTGCCAGCAGCTCACGACAGGGGGTCTACGAGCAGTACTTC. Protein sequence: CASSSRQGVYEQYF.

V is TRBV7-2 and J is TRBJ2-3; 11 nucleotides match TRBD2. From germline, CDR1 is SGHTA and CDR2 FQGNSA. The CDR3 totals 16 residues. With 5 bases clipped from V and 9 bases from J, the junction kept 13 bases outside the gene matches. The CDR3 protein is CASSLRLAGTSETQYF. For the CDR3, the DNA is TGTGCCAGCAGCCTACGACTAGCGGGGACGTCGGAAACGCAGTATTTT.

This clone came up once. The V and J genes are TRBV6-2 or TRBV6-3 and TRBJ2-1; TRBD2 matches at 14 bases. The CDR3 runs 18 residues. The germline CDR1 and CDR2 sequences are MNHEY and SVGEGT. V lost 6 bases to trimming and J lost 8 bases; unmatched junction nucleotides: 15. DNA for the CDR3: TGTGCCAGCAGCCTCGGGACTAGCGGGAGATTGGAGGATTATGAGCAGTTCTTC. Its protein product is CASSLGTSGRLEDYEQFF.

This chain uses TRBV3-1 (or the pseudogene TRBV3-2) with TRBJ2-1, with D unresolved. Deletions cut 2 bases from V and 6 bases from J, with 8 bases between. The germline V gene encodes CDR1 LGHDT and CDR2 YNNKEL (reference sequence). The CDR3 runs to 13 residues. The CDR3 sequence: CASSQSLINEQFF. CDR3 nucleotides: TGTGCCAGCAGCCAATCGCTAATCAATGAGCAGTTCTTC.

The chain links TRBV19 to TRBJ1-1; TRBD1 matches at 10 bases. V was clipped by 7 bases and J by 5 bases; unmatched bases: 13. CDR1 and CDR2 from the germline V gene are LNHDA and SQIVND (reference sequence). The CDR3 extends over 16 amino acids. The CDR3 region is CASTDPGQGFRTEAFF. The CDR3 DNA reads TGTGCCAGTACGGACCCGGGACAGGGGTTCAGGACTGAAGCTTTCTTT.

V and J are TRBV28 and TRBJ2-7; 10 nucleotides line up with TRBD1. The germline V gene encodes CDR1 MDHEN and CDR2 SYDVKM. The CDR3 runs to 15 residues. With 7 bases clipped from V and 5 bases from J, the junction kept 11 bases outside the gene matches. The CDR3 region has the DNA TGTGCCAGCACCCTTGGCGGGACAGGGGTCAACGAGCAGTACTTC. This encodes CASTLGGTGVNEQYF.

Only one count was recorded for this clone. The chain employs TRBV19 and TRBJ2-6; maybe TRBD1 (6 bases). The germline V and J ends were trimmed by 7 bases and 0 bases, with 13 bases remaining between them. Germline V lookup: CDR1 LNHDA, CDR2 SQIVND (reference sequence). The CDR3 runs to 16 residues. The CDR3 spells CASTRPGDSGANVLTF. DNA for the CDR3: TGTGCCAGTACCCGACCAGGGGACTCTGGGGCCAACGTCCTGACTTTC.

This clone has a handful of counts. The CDR3 sequence: CASSLDWLAGEQFF. CDR3 nucleotide sequence: TGTGCCAGCAGCTTGGATTGGCTAGCGGGCGAGCAGTTCTTC. The V and J genes are TRBV5-4 and TRBJ2-1; 8 positions match TRBD2. The CDR3 sequence is 14 residues long. CDR1 SGHNT and CDR2 YYREEE come from the germline V gene (reference sequence). V dropped 0 bases and J dropped 10; count of bases not matched to a gene: 6. The variable domain in full, completed from reference TRBV5-4 and TRBJ2-1, reads ETGVTQSPTHLIKTRGQQVTLRCSSQSGHNTVSWYQQALGQGPQFIFQYYREEENGRGNFPPRFSGLQFPNYSSELNVNALELDDSALYLCASSLDWLAGEQFFGPGTRLTVL.

The chain has TRBV27 and TRBJ2-7, with TRBD1 matching over 7 bases. Germline lookup yields CDR1 MNHEY and CDR2 SMNVEV (reference sequence). V dropped 6 bases and J dropped 2; count of bases not matched to a gene: 10. The CDR3 sequence is 15 residues long. CDR3 in amino acids: CASRREDRAPYEQYF. CDR3 nucleotide sequence: TGTGCCAGCAGGAGGGAAGACAGGGCCCCCTACGAGCAGTACTTC.

The CDR3 sequence is CASSERGRGSPLHF. The CDR3 bases are TGCGCCAGCAGCGAAAGGGGGCGCGGGTCACCCCTCCACTTT. J is TRBJ1-6 and V is TRBV4-1; TRBD1 matches at 7 bases. Germline CDR1 reads MGHRA; CDR2 reads YSYEKL. The CDR3 sequence is 14 residues long. J gave up 10 bases and V 5 bases, and 8 bases lay outside the gene matches.

V gene TRBV11-3 combines with J gene TRBJ1-1; TRBD1 might be the D (6 bases). Between the trimmed V and J ends, which lost 4 bases and 0 bases, there was a span of 15 bases. This CDR3 has 16 residues. Per germline, CDR1 SGHNT and CDR2 YENEEA. Here the CDR3 DNA reads TGTGCCAGCAGCTGGGGTTGGGGGCAGCTGAACACTGAAGCTTTCTTT. Its protein product is CASSWGWGQLNTEAFF.

This chain joins TRBV20-1 and TRBJ2-7; no clear D gene. The CDR3 has 11 residues. Trimming took off 6 bases at V and 4 bases at J, with 10 bases between the two ends. Germline lookup yields CDR1 DFQATT and CDR2 SNEGSKA (reference sequence). In nucleotides, the CDR3 is TGCAGTGCCGAACATCGTTACGAGCAGTACTTC. Translated, it gives CSAEHRYEQYF.

The chain combines TRBV9 with TRBJ1-3; 8 nucleotides match TRBD1. The CDR3 extends over 16 amino acids. Unmatched junction bases numbered 7, after V lost 3 bases and J lost 2 bases. Germline assignment: CDR1 SGDLS and CDR2 YYNGEE. The CDR3 sequence is CASSAGQGPAGNTIYF. CDR3 in DNA: TGTGCCAGCAGCGCCGGACAGGGCCCGGCTGGAAACACCATATATTTT.

The V and J genes are TRBV5-1 and TRBJ1-5; TRBD1 is a possible D gene (6 bases). This CDR3 spans 13 amino acids. V lost 3 bases and J lost 4, with 8 bases in between. Germline CDR1 SGHRS, CDR2 YFSETQ. DNA of the CDR3: TGCGCCAGCAGCTCTCAGGGGAATCAGCCCCAGCATTTT. It translates to CASSSQGNQPQHF.

The chain carries TRBV19 and TRBJ2-5; D gene unclear. Germline CDR1 reads LNHDA; CDR2 reads SQIVND (reference sequence). The CDR3 is made up of 13 amino acids. V was shortened by 3 bases and J by 3 bases, with 8 bases between the two germline ends. The CDR3 is CASSIEREETQYF. The CDR3 nucleotides read TGTGCCAGTAGTATCGAACGGGAAGAGACCCAGTACTTC. Together with reference TRBV19 and TRBJ2-5, the CDR3 gives the full variable domain: DGGITQSPKYLFRKEGQNVTLSCEQNLNHDAMYWYRQDPGQGLRLIYYSQIVNDFQKGDIAEGYSVSREKKESFPLTVTSAQKNPTAFYLCASSIEREETQYFGPGTRLLVL.

This clone was recorded only once. The V call is TRBV24-1, the J call TRBJ1-5, with 10 nucleotides matching TRBD1. V was pared by 3 bases and J by 5 bases, with 3 bases of the junction left unmatched. Germline V lookup: CDR1 KGHDR, CDR2 SFDVKD. The CDR3 has 15 amino acids. The CDR3, as DNA: TGTGCCACCAGTGATGGACAGGGGGTGCATCAGCCCCAGCATTTT. Protein sequence: CATSDGQGVHQPQHF.

The CDR3 reads CASSSGAYEQYF. The DNA for the CDR3 is TGTGCCAGCAGCTCGGGAGCCTACGAGCAGTACTTC. This rearrangement joins TRBV7-8 to TRBJ2-7; TRBD2 might be the D (6 bases). Germline CDR1 and CDR2: SGHVS and FQNEAQ. Trimming removed 4 bases from V and 2 bases from J, with 6 bases in between. The CDR3 is 12 amino acids.

The chain joins TRBV12-5 to TRBJ2-3; TRBD2 matches at 7 bases. Looked up from germline, CDR1 is LGHNT and CDR2 is FRNRAP. This CDR3 has 17 amino acids. With 0 bases clipped from V and 3 bases from J, the junction kept 9 bases outside the gene matches. The CDR3 sequence is CASGLVRSGVGTDTQYF. In DNA form, the CDR3 reads TGTGCTAGTGGTTTGGTACGGAGCGGGGTCGGAACAGATACGCAGTATTTT.

This clone is a singleton in its sample. This chain links TRBV7-3 with TRBJ2-5; D is uncertain. CDR3 length equals 14 residues. The ends were cut back, 5 bases at V and 0 bases at J, with 10 bases in the middle. Germline V gene sequence: CDR1 SGHTA, CDR2 FQGTGA. The chain's CDR3 is CASSANAYQETQYF. CDR3 nucleotides: TGTGCCAGCAGCGCAAACGCGTACCAAGAGACCCAGTACTTC. The variable domain in full, completed from reference TRBV7-3 and TRBJ2-5, reads GAGVSQTPSNKVTEKGKYVELRCDPISGHTALYWYRQSLGQGPEFLIYFQGTGAADDSGLPNDRFFAVRPEGSVSTLKIQRTERGDSAVYLCASSANAYQETQYFGPGTRLLVL.

The chain couples TRBV18 to TRBJ2-4; TRBD2 matches at 9 bases. Trimming removed 2 bases from V and 0 bases from J; junction bases left unmatched: 17. Germline assignment: CDR1 KGHSH and CDR2 LQKENI. CDR3 length: 21 amino acids. The CDR3 here is CASSPSPLAGVQVLAKNIQYF. Here the CDR3 DNA reads TGTGCCAGCTCACCATCCCCACTAGCGGGTGTCCAGGTGTTAGCCAAAAACATTCAGTACTTC.

The chain employs TRBV5-1 and TRBJ2-2; maybe TRBD2 (6 bases). CDR1 SGHRS and CDR2 YFSETQ come from the germline V gene. This CDR3 is 14 amino acids long. V shed 3 bases and J shed 5 bases, with 11 bases lying between them. The CDR3: CASSWDSPTGELFF. The CDR3 region has the DNA TGCGCCAGCAGCTGGGACTCACCAACCGGGGAGCTGTTTTTT.

The chain couples TRBV5-6 to TRBJ1-2, with 8 bases matching TRBD1. This CDR3 contains 15 residues. CDR1 is SGHDT and CDR2 is YYEEEE in the germline V gene. J lost 4 bases, V lost 2 bases, and 7 bases had no gene match. The CDR3 DNA is TGTGCCAGCAGCTTCGGGGGACAGGCAACCTATGGCTACACCTTC. As protein: CASSFGGQATYGYTF.

V and J are TRBV28 and TRBJ1-1; D remains unclear. The CDR3 contains 16 residues. Germline values: CDR1 MDHEN, CDR2 SYDVKM. The V end lost 11 bases, the J end lost 0 bases, and 22 bases lay between the germline ends. The CDR3 region has the DNA TGTGCCTCGTCGGGAGCCACCTACGAAATGAACACTGAAGCTTTCTTT. Residues: CASSGATYEMNTEAFF.